This T cell receptor (beta chain) was obtained from a study of T cell responses to AZD1222 COVID-19 vaccine. Study-level points and caveats: Two AZD1222 administrations were followed by greater Spike-specific TCR breadth and depth. Epitopes outside B.1.351 and B.1.1.7 mutated regions reportedly drew nearly half of spike TCRs. Clonal diversity was possibly underestimated, and the donors were mostly white British, with more females. CD4 TCRs associated with vaccination spanned spike, dominating at 160-218 and 743-854.

Here immunoSEQ multiplex PCR was the method, and the copy in TCRdb shows in-frame clones only, minus some. The data show 110,000 to 150,000 clones, approximately 90% seen once. As concerns this clone: What it binds is not known.

This CDR3 is built from 17 residues. The V end lost 4 bases, the J end lost 0 bases, and 19 bases lay between the germline ends. Looked up from germline, CDR1 is SGHNT and CDR2 is YYREEE (reference sequence). Material: peripheral blood, obtained on day 0 of AZD1222 vaccination. The clonotype was recovered from an adult in good health. The V gene is TRBV5-4, the J gene TRBJ1-2; D unclear. CDR3 loop: CASSQVVGGGPNYGYTF. The CDR3 coding sequence is TGTGCCAGCAGCCAGGTGGTGGGCGGCGGGCCTAACTATGGCTACACCTTC.